This paragraph reports one T cell receptor beta chain. What it binds is not known. This specimen comes from a study of cytomegalovirus exposure and HLA in healthy donors. The CMV serostatus of this donor went unrecorded. Researchers ran the PCR with 60 Vbeta and 13 Jbeta primers. The table came from immunoSEQ multiplex PCR; TCRdb's copy has only in-frame clones and leaves some out. In the table there are roughly 120,000 clones, approximately 80% of which are singletons. Germline values: CDR1 SNHLY, CDR2 FYNNEI. This CDR3 is 14 amino acids long. The germline V and J ends were trimmed by 4 bases and 0 bases, with 7 bases remaining between them. Study findings and constraints: The authors confirmed in vitro that a few CMV-associated chains were specific for CMV antigens.

This rearrangement joins TRBV2 to TRBJ2-1; a weak D match, TRBD2 (5 bases). The origin of this receptor is a human donor in good health. Sequenced: PBMCs. The CDR3 DNA reads as TGTGCCAGCAGTGTTGGGAGCTCCTACAATGAGCAGTTCTTC. As protein: CASSVGSSYNEQFF. Full variable domain (remainder filled in from reference TRBV2 and TRBJ2-1): EPEVTQTPSHQVTQMGQEVILRCVPISNHLYFYWYRQILGQKVEFLVSFYNNEISEKSEIFDDQFSVERPDGSNFTLKIRSTKLEDSAMYFCASSVGSSYNEQFFGPGTRLTVL.